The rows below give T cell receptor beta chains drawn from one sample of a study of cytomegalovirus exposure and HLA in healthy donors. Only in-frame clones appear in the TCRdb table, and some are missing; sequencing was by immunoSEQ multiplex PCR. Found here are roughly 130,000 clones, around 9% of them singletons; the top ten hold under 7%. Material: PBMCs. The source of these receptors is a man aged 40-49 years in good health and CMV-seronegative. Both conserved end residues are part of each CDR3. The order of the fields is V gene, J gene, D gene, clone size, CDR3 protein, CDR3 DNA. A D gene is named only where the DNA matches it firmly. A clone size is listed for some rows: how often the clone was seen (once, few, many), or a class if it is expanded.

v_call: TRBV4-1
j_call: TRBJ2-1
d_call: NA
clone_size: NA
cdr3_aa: CASSQGGNEQFF
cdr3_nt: TGCGCCAGCAGCCAAGGAGGGAATGAGCAGTTCTTC

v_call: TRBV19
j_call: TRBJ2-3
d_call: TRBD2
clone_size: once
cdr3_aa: CASSILQRGSSTDTQYF
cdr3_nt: TGTGCCAGTAGTATACTCCAGCGGGGTTCTAGCACAGATACGCAGTATTTT

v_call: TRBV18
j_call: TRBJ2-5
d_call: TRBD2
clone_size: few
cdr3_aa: CASSPQRGLAGVKETQYF
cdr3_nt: TGTGCCAGCTCACCTCAGCGGGGACTAGCGGGGGTTAAAGAGACCCAGTACTTC

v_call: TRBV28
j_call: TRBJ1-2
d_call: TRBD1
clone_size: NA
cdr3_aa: CASSTMGQGFPLGYYGYTF
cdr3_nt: TGTGCCAGCAGTACCATGGGACAGGGATTTCCCTTGGGCTACTATGGCTACACCTTC

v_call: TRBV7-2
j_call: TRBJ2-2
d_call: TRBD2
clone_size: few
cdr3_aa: CASRRGTGGFTGELFF
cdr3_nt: TGTGCCAGCAGGAGGGGTACGGGGGGGTTCACCGGGGAGCTGTTTTTT

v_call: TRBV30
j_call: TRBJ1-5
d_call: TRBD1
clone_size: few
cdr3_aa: CAWSARQGNQPQHF
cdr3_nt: TGTGCCTGGAGTGCTCGACAGGGGAATCAGCCCCAGCATTTT

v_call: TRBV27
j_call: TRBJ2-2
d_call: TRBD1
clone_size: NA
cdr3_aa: CASKTRDRGNTGELFF
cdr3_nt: TGTGCCAGCAAAACCCGGGACAGGGGGAACACCGGGGAGCTGTTTTTT

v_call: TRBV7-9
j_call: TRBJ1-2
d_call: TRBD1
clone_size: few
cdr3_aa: CASSLGTGANYGYTF
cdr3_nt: TGTGCCAGCAGCTTGGGGACAGGGGCTAACTATGGCTACACCTTC

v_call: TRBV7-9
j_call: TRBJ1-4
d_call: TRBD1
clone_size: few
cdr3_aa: CASSPHGTGGTNEKLFF
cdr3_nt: TGTGCCAGCAGCCCGCATGGGACAGGGGGGACTAATGAAAAACTGTTTTTT

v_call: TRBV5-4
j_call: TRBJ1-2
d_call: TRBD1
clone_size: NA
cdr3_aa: CASSPGTGSYGYTF
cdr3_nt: TGTGCCAGCAGTCCTGGGACAGGAAGCTATGGCTACACCTTC

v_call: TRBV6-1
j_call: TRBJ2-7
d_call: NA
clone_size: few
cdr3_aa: CASSEATADEQYF
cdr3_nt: TGTGCCAGCAGTGAAGCGACAGCAGACGAGCAGTACTTC

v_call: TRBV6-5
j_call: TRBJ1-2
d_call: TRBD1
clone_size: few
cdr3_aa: CASRHRDRGYGYTF
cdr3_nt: TGTGCCAGCAGGCACCGGGACAGGGGTTATGGCTACACCTTC

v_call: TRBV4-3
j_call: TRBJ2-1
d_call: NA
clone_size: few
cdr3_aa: CASSREGAGGPVEQFF
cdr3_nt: TGCGCCAGCAGCCGAGAGGGGGCGGGGGGCCCAGTCGAGCAGTTCTTC

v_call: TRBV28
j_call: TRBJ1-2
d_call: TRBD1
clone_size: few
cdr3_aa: CASSSSDRFGYGYTF
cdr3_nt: TGTGCCAGCAGTTCGTCGGACAGGTTCGGCTATGGCTACACCTTC

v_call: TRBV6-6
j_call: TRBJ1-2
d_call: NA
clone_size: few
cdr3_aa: CASSEIYGYTF
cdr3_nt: TGTGCCAGCAGTGAGATCTATGGCTACACCTTC

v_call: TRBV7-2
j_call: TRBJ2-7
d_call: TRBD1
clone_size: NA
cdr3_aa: CASSRDRGQVEQYF
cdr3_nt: TGTGCCAGCAGCCGGGACAGGGGGCAGGTCGAGCAGTACTTC

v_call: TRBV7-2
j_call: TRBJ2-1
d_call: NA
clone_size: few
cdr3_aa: CASSLDRVGEQFF
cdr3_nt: TGTGCCAGCAGCTTAGACAGGGTCGGGGAGCAGTTCTTC

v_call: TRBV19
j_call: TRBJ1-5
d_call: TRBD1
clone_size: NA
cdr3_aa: CATAGQGDQPQHF
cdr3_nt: TGTGCCACCGCCGGACAGGGTGATCAGCCCCAGCATTTT

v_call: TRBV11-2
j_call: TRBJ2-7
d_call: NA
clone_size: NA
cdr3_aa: CASSLVQGPYEQYF
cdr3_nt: TGTGCCAGCAGCTTAGTACAGGGCCCCTACGAGCAGTACTTC

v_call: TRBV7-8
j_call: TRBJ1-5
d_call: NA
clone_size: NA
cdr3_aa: CASSSDRSSQPQHF
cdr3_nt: TGTGCCAGCAGTTCCGACAGGAGTAGTCAGCCCCAGCATTTT

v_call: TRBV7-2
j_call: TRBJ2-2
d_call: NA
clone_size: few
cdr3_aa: CASSRGQRTGELFF
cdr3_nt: TGTGCCAGCAGCCGAGGACAGCGCACCGGGGAGCTGTTTTTT

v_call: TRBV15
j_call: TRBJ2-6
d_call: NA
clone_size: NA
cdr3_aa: CATSPTSSGANVLTF
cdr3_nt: TGTGCCACCAGCCCCACTAGCTCTGGGGCCAACGTCCTGACTTTC

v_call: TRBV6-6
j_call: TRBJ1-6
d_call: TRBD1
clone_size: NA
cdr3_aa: CASTKPPDREEPLHF
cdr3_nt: TGTGCCAGCACCAAACCCCCTGACAGGGAGGAACCCCTCCACTTT

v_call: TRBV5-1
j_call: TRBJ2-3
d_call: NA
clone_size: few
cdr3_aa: CASSLDGQSSTDTQYF
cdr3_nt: TGCGCCAGCAGCTTGGACGGACAGTCTAGCACAGATACGCAGTATTTT

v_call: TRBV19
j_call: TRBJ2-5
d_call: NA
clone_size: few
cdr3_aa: CASSINRLVGETQYF
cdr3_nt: TGTGCCAGTAGTATTAATCGACTAGTCGGGGAGACCCAGTACTTC

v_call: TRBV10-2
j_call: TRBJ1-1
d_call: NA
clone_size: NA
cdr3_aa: CASIRPGQNTEAFF
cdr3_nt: TGCGCCAGCATTAGACCCGGACAGAACACTGAAGCTTTCTTT

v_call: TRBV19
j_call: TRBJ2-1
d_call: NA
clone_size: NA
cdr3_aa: CASSKSSYNEQFF
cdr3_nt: TGTGCCAGTAGTAAGAGCTCCTACAATGAGCAGTTCTTC

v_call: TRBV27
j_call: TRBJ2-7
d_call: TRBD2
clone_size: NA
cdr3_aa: CASSPTSGGYYEQYF
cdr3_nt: TGTGCCAGCAGCCCGACTAGCGGGGGCTACTACGAGCAGTACTTC

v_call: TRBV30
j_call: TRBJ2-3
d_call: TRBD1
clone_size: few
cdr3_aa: CAWSRGLTDTQYF
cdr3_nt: TGTGCCTGGAGCAGGGGGCTCACAGATACGCAGTATTTT

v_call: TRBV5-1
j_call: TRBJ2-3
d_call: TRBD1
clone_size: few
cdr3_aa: CASSLGDRGTDTQYF
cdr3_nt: TGCGCCAGCAGCTTGGGCGACAGGGGCACAGATACGCAGTATTTT

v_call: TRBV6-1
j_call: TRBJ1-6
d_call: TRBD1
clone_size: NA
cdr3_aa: CASSGGDSNSPLHF
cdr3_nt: TGTGCCAGCAGTGGAGGGGACAGCAATTCACCCCTCCACTTT

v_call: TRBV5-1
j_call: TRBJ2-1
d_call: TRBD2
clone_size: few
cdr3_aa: CASSPVAGENNEQFF
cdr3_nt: TGCGCCAGCAGCCCGGTAGCGGGGGAGAACAATGAGCAGTTCTTC

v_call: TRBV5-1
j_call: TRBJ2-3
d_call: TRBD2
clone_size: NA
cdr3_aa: CASSQGLAGESTDTQYF
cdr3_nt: TGCGCCAGCAGCCAGGGACTAGCGGGGGAAAGCACAGATACGCAGTATTTT

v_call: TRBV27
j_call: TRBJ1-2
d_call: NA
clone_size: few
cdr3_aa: CASSLVGSDYGYTF
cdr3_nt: TGTGCCAGCAGTTTGGTGGGTAGCGACTATGGCTACACCTTC

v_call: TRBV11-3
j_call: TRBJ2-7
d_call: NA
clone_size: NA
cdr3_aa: CASSFVSQGEQYF
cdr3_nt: TGTGCCAGCAGCTTCGTCTCACAGGGCGAGCAGTACTTC

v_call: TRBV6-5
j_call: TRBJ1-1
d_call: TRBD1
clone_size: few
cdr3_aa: CASSYYDRDPEAFF
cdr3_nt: TGTGCCAGCAGTTACTACGACAGGGATCCTGAAGCTTTCTTT

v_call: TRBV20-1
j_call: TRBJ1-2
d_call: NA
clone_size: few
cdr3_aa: CSARDFGGYTF
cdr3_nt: TGCAGTGCTAGAGATTTCGGTGGCTACACCTTC

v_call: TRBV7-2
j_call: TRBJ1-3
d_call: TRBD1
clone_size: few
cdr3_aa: CASSLVFGQGRSGNTIYF
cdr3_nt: TGTGCCAGCAGCTTAGTATTTGGACAGGGGAGGTCTGGAAACACCATATATTTT

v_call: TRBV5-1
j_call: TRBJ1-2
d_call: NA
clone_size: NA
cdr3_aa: CASSQDIFRNYGYTF
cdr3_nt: TGCGCCAGCAGCCAGGACATCTTCCGTAACTATGGCTACACCTTC

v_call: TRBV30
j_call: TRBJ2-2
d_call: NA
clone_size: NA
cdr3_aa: CAWSVLQRKLFF
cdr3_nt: TGTGCCTGGAGTGTACTACAACGGAAGCTGTTTTTT

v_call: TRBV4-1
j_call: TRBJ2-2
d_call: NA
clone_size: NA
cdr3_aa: CASKNRASGTGELFF
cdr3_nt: TGCGCCAGCAAGAACCGGGCATCGGGGACCGGGGAGCTGTTTTTT

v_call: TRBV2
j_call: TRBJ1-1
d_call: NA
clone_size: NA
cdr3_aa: CASSVTLNTEAFF
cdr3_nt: TGTGCCAGCAGTGTGACACTGAACACTGAAGCTTTCTTT

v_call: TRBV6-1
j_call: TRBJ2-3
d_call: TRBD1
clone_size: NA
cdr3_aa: CASSEALRGHPDTQYF
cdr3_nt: TGTGCCAGCAGTGAAGCGCTGAGGGGGCACCCAGATACGCAGTATTTT

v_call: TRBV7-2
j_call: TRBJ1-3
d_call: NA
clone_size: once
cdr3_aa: CASSSVRGNTIYF
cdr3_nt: TGTGCCAGCAGCTCCGTTCGGGGAAACACCATATATTTT

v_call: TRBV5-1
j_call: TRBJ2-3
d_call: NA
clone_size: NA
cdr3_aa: CASSRGQSDTQYF
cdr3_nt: TGCGCCAGCTCGCGGGGGCAATCAGATACGCAGTATTTT

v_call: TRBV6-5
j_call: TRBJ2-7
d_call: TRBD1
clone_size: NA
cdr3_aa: CASSPRQGPYEQYF
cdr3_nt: TGTGCCAGCAGCCCCAGACAGGGGCCCTACGAGCAGTACTTC

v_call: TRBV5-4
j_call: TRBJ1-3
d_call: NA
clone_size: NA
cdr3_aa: CASSPEAHFAGNTIYF
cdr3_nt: TGTGCCAGCAGCCCGGAGGCACACTTTGCTGGAAACACCATATATTTT

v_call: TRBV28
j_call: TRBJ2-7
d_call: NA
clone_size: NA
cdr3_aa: CASSPGDAGPSYEQYF
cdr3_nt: TGTGCCAGCAGCCCGGGAGATGCAGGGCCTTCCTACGAGCAGTACTTC